This entry describes one T cell receptor beta chain. Its antigen remains unidentified. V dropped 4 bases and J dropped 8; count of bases not matched to a gene: 13. The CDR3 sequence is 15 residues long. Germline V gene lookup returns CDR1 MNHEY and CDR2 SMNVEV (reference sequence). This specimen comes from a study of T cell responses to AZD1222 COVID-19 vaccine. Study-wide findings and caveats: Spike-specific TCR breadth and depth both grew after two AZD1222 doses. The study sampled repertoires only after the peak T cell response. Dominant at 160-218 and 743-854, vaccine-associated CD4 TCRs also spanned spike. Reports say nearly half of spike-specific TCRs go after unmutated variant regions.

This table comes from immunoSEQ multiplex PCR, and its TCRdb copy is limited to in-frame clones, with some not included. This sample has about 64,000 clones; around nine tenths occur once, and the top ten carry about 6%. The gene calls are TRBV27 and TRBJ1-2; TRBD1 matches 7 bases. The specimen was peripheral blood, collected 28 days after the second dose of the MenACWY control vaccine. The source of this sequence is an adult who received the MenACWY meningococcal vaccine as a control. Here the CDR3 DNA reads TGTGCCAGCAGTTCGCTTGGGAGACAGGGCGGAGGCTACACCTTC. Translation: CASSSLGRQGGGYTF.